This TCR beta chain is drawn from a study of shared clonotypes between healthy human individuals. CDR1 and CDR2 (germline): LNHNV, YYDKDF (reference sequence). Trimming cost V 1 base and J 7 bases, with 8 bases left between them. The CDR3 consists of 12 residues. The naive CD8 subset, CD45RO-negative cells positively selected for CCR7, excluded terminally differentiated effector memory CD45RA+ cells. Profiling relied on immunoSEQ multiplex PCR, and the TCRdb table lists in-frame clones only, not all of them. The top ten hold about 1.1% of the sample, which has some 2,000,000 clones, less than 95% seen once. In regard to this clone: What it recognizes is unknown.

Whole-study results and caveats: Naive CD4 clonotype sharing across several donors was 4% to 5.5%. Larger estimated richness was generally seen in naive subsets than in memory subsets.

The V and J genes are TRBV15 and TRBJ2-7, with D maybe TRBD2 (5 bases). This TCR was sampled from a young man in good health. The specimen was naive CD8+ T cells sorted from blood. The CDR3, as DNA: TGTGCCACCAGCAGAGGGACGGGGGAGCAGTACTTC. Translation: CATSRGTGEQYF.